The clone carrying this TCR beta chain turned up a few times. Its specificity is not known. This CDR3 has 15 amino acids. The V gene lost 2 bases and the J gene lost 2 bases, with 13 bases spanning the gap. Germline V CDR1 and CDR2: KGHSH, LQKENI. This entry comes from a study of lymphopenia after photon versus proton radiotherapy. Findings of the study overall: Post-nadir TCR diversity decline inversely tracked overall survival among those who died. Photon-treated patients lost naive T cells and TCR diversity; proton-treated stayed stable. Oligoclonal CD8+ Temra expansion after nadir drove photon patients' diversity drop.

Using immunoSEQ multiplex PCR, the repertoire was profiled, and TCRdb retains in-frame clones only, with some absent. This table holds 29,000 or so clones, around nine tenths found once. Specimen: peripheral blood, collected from a patient treated with proton-based radiotherapy. This receptor was obtained from an older woman with cholangiocarcinoma. Some clones in this sample may be carry-over from other donors' samples. J is TRBJ2-7 and V is TRBV18; D might be TRBD1 (6 bases). The CDR3 nucleotides are TGTGCCAGCTCACCAGCCTTCCGGGACACCTACGAGCAGTACTTC. Translating it yields CASSPAFRDTYEQYF.